This TCR beta chain was recovered during a study of PD-L1 blockade in urothelial cancer. Profiled with immunoSEQ multiplex PCR; TCRdb holds only in-frame clones, not every one. The sample shows about 36,000 clones, about 80% of them seen only once. Specified time point: peripheral blood 6 weeks after treatment start. V lost 2 bases, J lost 3 bases, and 8 bases lay in between. The CDR3 is made up of 12 amino acids. The V gene's germline CDR1 is GTSNPN and CDR2 SVGIG (reference sequence). Sequences were derived from PBMCs, sampled around atezolizumab (anti-PD-L1) treatment. This sequence was found in a middle-aged man with urothelial cancer. The chain is built from TRBV30 and TRBJ2-7; perhaps TRBD1 as D (5 bases). The CDR3 nucleotides are TGTGCCTGGAGTCAGGGCGGCTACGAGCAGTACTTC. It is translated as CAWSQGGYEQYF.